This TCR beta chain originates from a study of blood T cells in healthy people across ages. This clonotype has only a few counts. The CDR3 is made up of 15 amino acids. J gave up 7 bases and V 6 bases, and 9 bases lay outside the gene matches. A sample-barcoded 5' primer and a J-beta primer mix were used in a second PCR of about 7 to 12 cycles. Every cDNA molecule bore a tag from a template-switch adaptor containing 12 random nucleotides. TCRdb used MiXCR to reprocess the 5' RACE reads, holding one entry per CDR3 protein. The data hold 1.5 million to 2 million distinct CDR3 sequences, with roughly a third observed a single time.

This sequence originates from a woman in her 30s in good health. Sequenced sample: blood. This sequence joins TRBV12-3 or TRBV12-4 and TRBJ1-5; 10 bases agree with TRBD1. The CDR3: CASSPFGDRGQPQHF. The CDR3, as DNA: TGTGCCAGCAGCCCTTTCGGGGACAGGGGCCAGCCCCAGCATTTT.